A single sample gave rise to the 27 T cell receptor beta chains below, sequenced in a study of blood T cell repertoires in COVID-19. Clones were read by immunoSEQ multiplex PCR, and TCRdb kept only the in-frame ones, dropping some. Of about 300,000 clones in the sample, approximately 87% are singletons; the top ten hold approximately 1.5%. The specimen was peripheral blood. These receptors originate from a middle-aged woman who had recovered from COVID-19.

Here the CDR3 DNA reads TGTGCCAGCAGTTTACACTACGAGCAGTACTTC. The encoded protein is CASSLHYEQYF. V usage is TRBV2 and J usage is TRBJ2-7; D uncertain. The CDR3 extends over 11 amino acids. Trimming left V 5 bases short and J 3 bases short, with 5 bases between. Germline CDR1 and CDR2: SNHLY and FYNNEI.

The chain links TRBV2 to TRBJ1-5, with D possibly being TRBD1 (5 bases). Germline loops: CDR1 SNHLY, CDR2 FYNNEI. CDR3 size: 14 residues. Trimming shortened V by 8 bases and J by 5 bases, and 16 bases separated the two germline ends. The CDR3 nucleotides read TGTGCCAGCTCTATGGGGGGGTACGATCAGCCCCAGCATTTT. Translation: CASSMGGYDQPQHF.

The genes are TRBV18 and TRBJ2-6; D not resolved. Germline V lookup: CDR1 KGHSH, CDR2 LQKENI. This CDR3 has 14 amino acids. The V end lost 3 bases, the J end lost 4 bases, and 7 bases lay between the germline ends. In DNA, the CDR3 is TGTGCCAGCTCACCCCCCCCGGGGGCCAACGTCCTGACTTTC. Translation gives CASSPPPGANVLTF.

The rearrangement joins TRBV20-1 to TRBJ1-2; D not resolved. Germline assignment: CDR1 DFQATT and CDR2 SNEGSKA (reference sequence). CDR3 length equals 14 residues. V was trimmed by 3 bases and J by 2 bases, leaving 13 bases between them. The CDR3 sequence: CSASWAGTNYGYTF. The CDR3 DNA sequence: TGCAGTGCTAGTTGGGCAGGAACCAACTATGGCTACACCTTC.

The rearrangement joins TRBV5-1 to TRBJ2-1, with 10 bases lining up with TRBD2. The germline gives CDR1 SGHRS, CDR2 YFSETQ. This CDR3 has 17 amino acids. After removal of 3 bases from V and 1 base from J, the junction contained 7 bases not matched to a gene. CDR3: CASSSQLAGISYNEQFF. CDR3 nucleotide sequence: TGCGCCAGCAGCTCTCAACTAGCGGGAATATCCTACAATGAGCAGTTCTTC.

This clone showed up just a few times. This chain uses TRBV15 with TRBJ2-1, with 9 bases that match TRBD1. This CDR3 comprises 14 residues. The V gene end was trimmed by 0 bases and the J gene end by 8 bases; junction bases not matched to a gene: 2. Germline V lookup: CDR1 LNHNV, CDR2 YYDKDF (reference sequence). The CDR3 is CATSREQGADEQFF. The CDR3 bases are TGTGCCACCAGCAGAGAACAGGGGGCGGATGAGCAGTTCTTC.

The chain carries TRBV14 and TRBJ2-3; 7 nucleotides agree with TRBD1. Looked up from germline, CDR1 is SGHDN and CDR2 is FVKESK. V lost 5 bases, J lost 2 bases, and 13 bases stayed unmatched. The CDR3 has 17 residues. CDR3: CASSRLPGQSYTDTQYF. For the CDR3, the DNA is TGTGCCAGCAGCAGACTACCGGGACAGTCATACACAGATACGCAGTATTTT.

The chain is built from TRBV6-5 and TRBJ2-1; TRBD2 matches 9 bases. Losses at the gene ends were 10 bases for V and 6 bases for J; bases not matched to a gene: 7. The CDR3 runs 13 residues. CDR1 is MNHEY and CDR2 is SVGAGI in the germline V gene. CDR3 sequence (DNA): TGTGCCACCCTCGGGCGGGGGGGCAATGAGCAGTTCTTC. Translation gives CATLGRGGNEQFF.

V and J are TRBV18 and TRBJ2-7; 9 nucleotides align to TRBD1. The V and J ends lost 5 bases and 4 bases, in that order; junction bases with no gene match: 6. Germline CDR1 is KGHSH and CDR2 is LQKENI. The CDR3 covers 14 residues. The CDR3 loop is CASSSRDRVYEQYF. CDR3 DNA sequence: TGTGCCAGCTCATCCCGGGACAGGGTTTACGAGCAGTACTTC.

This chain joins TRBV19 and TRBJ1-1; TRBD1 is a possible D gene (6 bases). The germline V gene encodes CDR1 LNHDA and CDR2 SQIVND (reference sequence). The CDR3 covers 13 residues. V lost 5 bases to trimming and J lost 5 bases, with 12 bases between them. This CDR3 is CASSRKRGTEAFF. The DNA for the CDR3 is TGTGCCAGTAGTCGGAAGAGGGGGACTGAAGCTTTCTTT. The full variable domain, with the rest looked up from reference TRBV19 and TRBJ1-1, is DGGITQSPKYLFRKEGQNVTLSCEQNLNHDAMYWYRQDPGQGLRLIYYSQIVNDFQKGDIAEGYSVSREKKESFPLTVTSAQKNPTAFYLCASSRKRGTEAFFGQGTRLTVV.

The chain joins TRBV11-2 to TRBJ1-3; a weak D match, TRBD1 (6 bases). Germline V lookup: CDR1 SGHAT, CDR2 FQNNGV. This CDR3 is built from 16 residues. The V and J ends lost 3 bases and 0 bases respectively, with 12 bases between them. Here the CDR3 DNA reads TGTGCCAGCAGCTTGGGGGGGCCCAACTCTGGAAACACCATATATTTT. Its protein product is CASSLGGPNSGNTIYF.

The chain couples TRBV4-1 to TRBJ1-2; a weak D match, TRBD1 (6 bases). The V gene lost 0 bases and the J gene lost 6 bases, with 11 bases spanning the gap. This CDR3 is built from 14 residues. Germline assignment: CDR1 MGHRA and CDR2 YSYEKL. In DNA, the CDR3 is TGCGCCAGCAGCCAAGATCAGGGGAGGGATGGCTACACCTTC. Translation gives CASSQDQGRDGYTF.

The gene calls are TRBV3-1 (or the pseudogene TRBV3-2) and TRBJ1-1, with a tentative D call TRBD1 (6 bases). Germline CDR1 and CDR2: LGHDT and YNNKEL (reference sequence). The CDR3 spans 15 residues. Trimming pared 0 bases from V and 8 bases from J, leaving 16 bases between. Here the CDR3 DNA reads TGTGCCAGCAGCCAAGATGTCGGGCAGGGGCTCGAAGCTTTCTTT. Its protein product is CASSQDVGQGLEAFF.

The rearrangement links TRBV7-2 to TRBJ1-1; 9 bases fit TRBD1. The germline V gene encodes CDR1 SGHTA and CDR2 FQGNSA. The CDR3 is 14 amino acids. Trimming took 4 bases from V and 6 from J; bases not matched to a gene: 6. This CDR3 reads CASSSRQGDPEAFF. CDR3 in DNA: TGTGCCAGCAGCTCTCGACAGGGGGACCCTGAAGCTTTCTTT. The whole variable domain, filled in from reference TRBV7-2 and TRBJ1-1, reads GAGVSQSPSNKVTEKGKDVELRCDPISGHTALYWYRQSLGQGLEFLIYFQGNSAPDKSGLPSDRFSAERTGGSVSTLTIQRTQQEDSAVYLCASSSRQGDPEAFFGQGTRLTVV.

This chain links TRBV4-3 with TRBJ2-7; D unclear. V lost 1 base and J lost 3, with 13 bases in between. CDR1 LGHNA and CDR2 YSLEER come from the germline V gene. CDR3 length: 15 residues. The CDR3, as DNA: TGCGCCAGCAGCCAAGTCGCCACCGGAGACTACGAGCAGTACTTC. It specifies CASSQVATGDYEQYF.

This sequence joins TRBV5-1 and TRBJ2-1; tentatively, D is TRBD2 (7 bases). The CDR3 consists of 19 residues. The germline V gene has CDR1 SGHRS and CDR2 YFSETQ. V was pared by 4 bases and J by 6 bases, with 29 bases between. The CDR3 protein is CASSQRDTKGPFGRNEQFF. The CDR3 DNA is TGCGCCAGCAGCCAGCGGGACACCAAGGGCCCCTTTGGCCGCAATGAGCAGTTCTTC.

The chain's CDR3 is CATRFGELFF. The CDR3, as DNA: TGTGCCACCCGGTTCGGGGAGCTGTTTTTT. The chain has TRBV19 and TRBJ2-2; D is unresolved. V lost 10 bases and J lost 7, with 7 bases in between. The CDR3 is made up of 10 amino acids. In germline, CDR1 is LNHDA, CDR2 SQIVND (reference sequence).

V gene TRBV30 combines with J gene TRBJ2-2; D gene uncertain. Germline values: CDR1 GTSNPN, CDR2 SVGIG (reference sequence). There are 13 residues in the CDR3. The V end was cut by 0 bases, the J end by 9 bases, with 11 bases between. The CDR3 reads CAWSVWSGRELFF. As DNA, the CDR3 is TGTGCCTGGAGTGTATGGTCAGGCAGGGAGCTGTTTTTT.

This chain links TRBV3-1 (or the pseudogene TRBV3-2) with TRBJ1-1; D uncertain. Trimming cost V 4 bases and J 0 bases, with 9 bases left between them. CDR1 is LGHDT, CDR2 YNNKEL, per germline (reference sequence). There are 14 residues in the CDR3. The CDR3 DNA sequence: TGTGCCAGCAGCCCCTATCCGATGAACACTGAAGCTTTCTTT. It is translated as CASSPYPMNTEAFF.

DNA of the CDR3: TGTGCCAGCGCACTTTTGCAATCTATTTTCAATTCACCCCTCCACTTT. It is translated as CASALLQSIFNSPLHF. This chain uses TRBV27 with TRBJ1-6; D remains ambiguous. Deletions cut 8 bases from V and 7 bases from J, with 21 bases between. CDR1 and CDR2 from the germline V gene are MNHEY and SMNVEV (reference sequence). The length of the CDR3 is 16 residues.

The chain has TRBV24-1 and TRBJ1-4; D is perhaps TRBD1 (5 bases). V was pared by 3 bases and J by 14 bases, with 18 bases between. Germline V gives CDR1 KGHDR, CDR2 SFDVKD. The CDR3 runs to 14 residues. This chain's CDR3 is CATSDTTRDYGLFF. The CDR3 DNA is TGTGCCACCAGTGATACAACGAGGGACTACGGTCTGTTTTTT.

The chain carries TRBV5-4 and TRBJ2-7; D is possibly TRBD2 (5 bases). CDR1 is SGHNT, CDR2 YYREEE, per germline (reference sequence). This CDR3 contains 15 residues. Trimming cost V 4 bases and J 6 bases, with 20 bases left between them. The CDR3, as DNA: TGTGCCAGCAGCGACGACCCGGGGATAGAAGCCGAGCAGTACTTC. Amino acid sequence: CASSDDPGIEAEQYF.

V and J are TRBV20-1 and TRBJ1-4, with D hard to call. Germline CDR1 reads DFQATT; CDR2 reads SNEGSKA (reference sequence). There are 11 residues in the CDR3. The ends were cut back, 5 bases at V and 10 bases at J, with 11 bases in the middle. The CDR3 region is CSAPGEGKLFF. CDR3 nucleotides: TGCAGTGCTCCCGGGGAGGGAAAACTGTTTTTT.

V and J are TRBV13 and TRBJ2-1; D is possibly TRBD1 (6 bases). V lost 4 bases to trimming and J lost 4 bases, with 17 bases between them. The CDR3 has 16 amino acids. Germline assignment: CDR1 PRHDT and CDR2 FYEKMQ (reference sequence). The CDR3 protein is CASSSEGEGGYNEQFF. The CDR3 DNA sequence: TGTGCCAGCAGCTCCGAAGGAGAAGGGGGTTACAATGAGCAGTTCTTC.

The chain carries TRBV12-3 or TRBV12-4 and TRBJ1-2; a possible D gene is TRBD1 (6 bases). The CDR3 loop spans 13 amino acids. Trimming removed 4 bases at V and 4 bases at J, with 10 bases between. The CDR3, as DNA: TGTGCCAGCAGTTCGACAGGACGCTATGGCTACACCTTC. This gives the protein CASSSTGRYGYTF.

This sequence joins TRBV27 and TRBJ1-2; 11 bases are a match to TRBD1. The CDR3 length is 17 residues. The V segment lost 4 bases and the J segment 0 bases; nucleotides outside the gene matches: 7. Germline CDR1 MNHEY, CDR2 SMNVEV (reference sequence). CDR3 DNA sequence: TGTGCCAGCAGTTCAGCCGGGACAGGGGGGCCTAACTATGGCTACACCTTC. Translating gives CASSSAGTGGPNYGYTF.

About this clone: The sample contains more than one DNA sequence encoding this CDR3. The chain uses TRBV25-1 and TRBJ1-1, with D possibly TRBD1 on 5 matching bases. V lost 1 base to trimming and J lost 2 bases, with 8 bases between them. In germline, CDR1 is MGHDK, CDR2 SYGVNS. This CDR3 spans 14 amino acids. The CDR3: CASSESGENTEAFF. The CDR3 DNA sequence: TGTGCCAGCAGTGAATCGGGGGAAAACACTGAAGCTTTCTTT.